These 24 T cell receptor beta chains were sequenced from one sample in a study of T cell responses to AZD1222 COVID-19 vaccine. Profiled with immunoSEQ multiplex PCR; TCRdb holds only in-frame clones, not every one. The sample lists about 180,000 clones; just over 85% were seen once. The sample here was peripheral blood, taken on day 0 of AZD1222 vaccination. These receptors all come from an adult in good health.

V usage is TRBV5-4 and J usage is TRBJ2-3; 9 nucleotides match TRBD2. J was trimmed by 4 bases and V by 4 bases; bases with no gene match: 10. The CDR3 covers 16 residues. CDR1 SGHNT and CDR2 YYREEE come from the germline V gene (reference sequence). Here the CDR3 DNA reads TGTGCCAGCAGCCTTTATTGGACTAGCGTGGCAGATACGCAGTATTTT. Its protein is CASSLYWTSVADTQYF.

The V call is TRBV19, the J call TRBJ1-2; 10 bases are shared with TRBD1. Looked up from germline, CDR1 is LNHDA and CDR2 is SQIVND (reference sequence). The CDR3 has 17 amino acids. The junction had 10 bases not matched to a gene; V was cut back by 2 bases and J by 4 bases. In nucleotides, the CDR3 is TGTGCCAGTAGTATATCCCTTCCCGGGACAGGGGTCTATGGCTACACCTTC. It codes for CASSISLPGTGVYGYTF. Using reference TRBV19 and TRBJ1-2 for the parts outside the CDR3, the full variable domain is DGGITQSPKYLFRKEGQNVTLSCEQNLNHDAMYWYRQDPGQGLRLIYYSQIVNDFQKGDIAEGYSVSREKKESFPLTVTSAQKNPTAFYLCASSISLPGTGVYGYTFGSGTRLTVV.

The J gene is TRBJ1-1, the V gene TRBV29-1, with 7 bases identical to TRBD1. This CDR3 has 13 residues. The ends lost 7 bases at V and 0 bases at J; junction bases unmatched: 5. Germline lookup yields CDR1 SQVTM and CDR2 ANQGSEA. The CDR3 region has the DNA TGCAGCGGTGAGACAGGGATGAACACTGAAGCTTTCTTT. Translation gives CSGETGMNTEAFF.

V and J are TRBV7-9 and TRBJ2-5, with D perhaps matching TRBD2 (6 bases). Trimming removed 5 bases at V and 5 bases at J, with 24 bases between. Germline values: CDR1 SEHNR, CDR2 FQNEAQ (reference sequence). This CDR3 is 17 amino acids long. This chain's CDR3 is CASSPRRLVTSLETQYF. The CDR3 DNA sequence: TGTGCCAGCAGCCCGCGGAGACTAGTTACTTCCCTGGAGACCCAGTACTTC.

With regard to this clone: The junction departs from germline at one end; a sequencing error may be responsible. The rearrangement joins TRBV5-6 to TRBJ2-1; TRBD2 agrees at 8 bases. CDR1 and CDR2 from the germline V gene are SGHDT and YYEEEE. CDR3 size: 17 residues. CDR3 sequence (DNA): TGTGCCAGCAGCTTGGATTTTAACGGGGGGGCGTACAGTGAGCAGTTCTTC. This gives the protein CASSLDFNGGAYSEQFF.

The chain has TRBV10-3 and TRBJ2-5; TRBD2 aligns across 11 bases. The length of the CDR3 is 16 residues. The V gene's germline CDR1 is ENHRY and CDR2 SYGVKD. Trimming removed 3 bases from V and 1 base from J; junction bases left unmatched: 4. CDR3 sequence: CAISEPGLAAQETQYF. In nucleotides, the CDR3 is TGTGCCATCAGTGAACCGGGACTAGCGGCCCAAGAGACCCAGTACTTC.

The genes are TRBV3-1 (or the pseudogene TRBV3-2) and TRBJ1-1; 7 bases map to TRBD1. The germline CDR1 and CDR2 sequences are LGHDT and YNNKEL (reference sequence). The junction had 5 bases not matched to a gene; V was cut back by 3 bases and J by 1 base. The CDR3 spans 15 residues. The CDR3 here is CASSQGGTANTEAFF. CDR3 coding DNA: TGTGCCAGCAGCCAGGGAGGGACAGCGAACACTGAAGCTTTCTTT.

V usage is TRBV11-2 and J usage is TRBJ1-4; D not resolved. The CDR3 spans 14 residues. Trimming cost V 2 bases and J 6 bases, with 10 bases left between them. CDR1 and CDR2 from the germline V gene are SGHAT and FQNNGV. CDR3 nucleotide sequence: TGTGCCAGCAGCTTAAGAAGGAGGGATGAAAAACTGTTTTTT. It specifies CASSLRRRDEKLFF. The full variable domain, with the rest looked up from reference TRBV11-2 and TRBJ1-4, is EAGVAQSPRYKIIEKRQSVAFWCNPISGHATLYWYQQILGQGPKLLIQFQNNGVVDDSQLPKDRFSAERLKGVDSTLKIQPAKLEDSAVYLCASSLRRRDEKLFFGSGTQLSVL.

This sequence joins TRBV4-3 and TRBJ2-1; D gene unclear. V was trimmed by 1 base and J by 5 bases, leaving 6 bases between them. The CDR3 has 13 residues. In germline, CDR1 is LGHNA, CDR2 YSLEER. CDR3 DNA: TGCGCCAGCAGCCAAGTGGAAAACAATGAGCAGTTCTTC. It yields the protein CASSQVENNEQFF.

This chain links TRBV5-6 with TRBJ2-1, with TRBD2 matching over 9 bases. The germline V gene has CDR1 SGHDT and CDR2 YYEEEE. V was pared by 0 bases and J by 8 bases, with 12 bases of the junction left unmatched. The length of the CDR3 is 17 residues. The CDR3 protein is CASSLGQVVAGVDEQFF. CDR3 DNA sequence: TGTGCCAGCAGCTTGGGTCAGGTGGTAGCGGGAGTTGATGAGCAGTTCTTC.

V gene TRBV19 combines with J gene TRBJ1-5; D unresolved. The V and J ends lost 3 bases and 3 bases respectively, with 9 bases between them. This CDR3 contains 14 residues. Looked up from germline, CDR1 is LNHDA and CDR2 is SQIVND (reference sequence). CDR3 sequence (DNA): TGTGCCAGTAGTATTGGACGGATCAATCAGCCCCAGCATTTT. Its protein product is CASSIGRINQPQHF.

V usage is TRBV27 and J usage is TRBJ2-3; 8 nucleotides line up with TRBD2. The CDR3 runs 17 residues. Germline V gene lookup returns CDR1 MNHEY and CDR2 SMNVEV (reference sequence). J lost 2 bases, V lost 3 bases, and 10 bases had no gene match. CDR3 coding DNA: TGTGCCAGCAGTTTTAGTTGGCGGGGGGCCCCCACAGATACGCAGTATTTT. This translates into CASSFSWRGAPTDTQYF.

The chain links TRBV7-2 to TRBJ1-5; D is undetermined. The CDR3 is 16 residues long. The V gene lost 0 bases and the J gene lost 4 bases, with 13 bases spanning the gap. Looked up from germline, CDR1 is SGHTA and CDR2 is FQGNSA. CDR3 region: CASSLALAGQNQPQHF. The CDR3 coding sequence is TGTGCCAGCAGCTTAGCCCTTGCAGGCCAGAATCAGCCCCAGCATTTT.

J is TRBJ1-2 and V is TRBV27, with 9 bases identical to TRBD1. V lost 6 bases, J lost 6 bases, and 8 bases stayed unmatched. The CDR3 extends over 14 amino acids. The germline V gene has CDR1 MNHEY and CDR2 SMNVEV (reference sequence). The CDR3 spells CASRPGQGLDGYTF. CDR3 sequence (DNA): TGTGCCAGCAGACCGGGACAGGGCCTGGATGGCTACACCTTC.

The J gene is TRBJ1-1, the V gene TRBV6-5; a weak D match, TRBD1 (6 bases). The CDR3 is 13 residues long. Germline values: CDR1 MNHEY, CDR2 SVGAGI. The V gene lost 4 bases and the J gene lost 1 base, with 7 bases spanning the gap. Here the CDR3 DNA reads TGTGCCAGCAGTTCGACAGGGAACACTGAAGCTTTCTTT. Its protein product is CASSSTGNTEAFF.

Here the CDR3 reads CASSLEPGDNEQFF. The CDR3 DNA follows: TGTGCCAGCAGCTTAGAGCCAGGGGACAATGAGCAGTTCTTC. This sequence joins TRBV7-8 and TRBJ2-1, with a possible D match to TRBD1 (6 bases). The V end was cut by 1 base, the J end by 5 bases, with 9 bases between. From germline, CDR1 is SGHVS and CDR2 FQNEAQ. The CDR3 has 14 amino acids.

The chain employs TRBV13 and TRBJ1-1; D remains ambiguous. V lost 4 bases to trimming and J lost 3 bases, with 9 bases between them. The CDR3 runs to 13 residues. CDR1 and CDR2 (germline): PRHDT, FYEKMQ (reference sequence). Written as DNA, the CDR3 is TGTGCCAGCAGCTCTCAGGAGGACACTGAAGCTTTCTTT. It codes for CASSSQEDTEAFF.

The rearrangement links TRBV6-2 or TRBV6-3 to TRBJ1-2; tentatively, D is TRBD1 (6 bases). The germline gives CDR1 MNHEY, CDR2 SVGEGT. CDR3 size: 14 residues. V was shortened by 5 bases and J by 6 bases, with 16 bases between the two germline ends. CDR3 bases: TGTGCCAGCAGTCTCCTCCGGGGGGCCCATGGCTACACCTTC. Its protein is CASSLLRGAHGYTF.

The DNA for the CDR3 is TGTGCCAGCAGCTCTGGTGGACAGGTTAATTCACCCCTCCACTTT. This translates into CASSSGGQVNSPLHF. The chain employs TRBV7-9 and TRBJ1-6; 7 bases are a match to TRBD1. The CDR3 has 15 residues. V shed 4 bases and J 6 bases; nucleotides not matched to a gene: 6. Germline values: CDR1 SEHNR, CDR2 FQNEAQ (reference sequence). The entire variable domain, with the rest obtained from reference TRBV7-9 and TRBJ1-6, is as follows: DTGVSQNPRHKITKRGQNVTFRCDPISEHNRLYWYRQTLGQGPEFLTYFQNEAQLEKSRLLSDRFSAERPKGSFSTLEIQRTEQGDSAMYLCASSSGGQVNSPLHFGNGTRLTVT.

CDR3 coding DNA: TGTGCCAGCAGCGCCCCGGGACAGCCTTACAATGAGCAGTTCTTC. It specifies CASSAPGQPYNEQFF. The chain is built from TRBV9 and TRBJ2-1; TRBD1 aligns across 7 bases. From germline, CDR1 is SGDLS and CDR2 YYNGEE. J was trimmed by 4 bases and V by 3 bases; bases with no gene match: 7. This CDR3 spans 15 amino acids.

The rearrangement joins TRBV10-1 to TRBJ1-6; TRBD1 aligns across 11 bases. Germline lookup yields CDR1 WNHNN and CDR2 SYGVQD (reference sequence). There are 15 residues in the CDR3. The V gene end was trimmed by 4 bases and the J gene end by 9 bases; junction bases not matched to a gene: 5. Written as DNA, the CDR3 is TGCGCCAGCAGTGCTTGGGACAGGGGGGGTTCACCCCTCCACTTT. It is translated as CASSAWDRGGSPLHF.

This clone has a single count. The chain is built from TRBV6-2 or TRBV6-3 and TRBJ2-6, with 10 bases aligning to TRBD1. Germline values: CDR1 MNHEY, CDR2 SVGEGT. This CDR3 contains 18 residues. The V and J ends lost 5 bases and 2 bases, in that order; junction bases with no gene match: 9. In DNA, the CDR3 is TGTGCCAGCAGTCCGTTCCGGGACAGGGGACCTGGGGCCAACGTCCTGACTTTC. Translating gives CASSPFRDRGPGANVLTF.

This clone was counted only a few times. The chain recombines TRBV7-9 with TRBJ1-1; D gene uncertain. The CDR3 loop spans 11 amino acids. V lost 2 bases and J 5 bases, leaving 3 bases between the germline ends. CDR1 is SEHNR, CDR2 FQNEAQ, per germline (reference sequence). The CDR3 sequence is CASSLHTEAFF. The CDR3 nucleotides read TGTGCCAGCAGCTTACATACTGAAGCTTTCTTT. Variable domain in full (rest from reference TRBV7-9 and TRBJ1-1): DTGVSQNPRHKITKRGQNVTFRCDPISEHNRLYWYRQTLGQGPEFLTYFQNEAQLEKSRLLSDRFSAERPKGSFSTLEIQRTEQGDSAMYLCASSLHTEAFFGQGTRLTVV.

The chain is built from TRBV4-1 and TRBJ2-3; D is possibly TRBD1 (6 bases). This CDR3 spans 16 amino acids. V lost 0 bases and J 0 bases, leaving 10 bases between the germline ends. Germline-derived CDR1 and CDR2 are MGHRA and YSYEKL. The CDR3 here is CASSQDPGDSTDTQYF. The CDR3 DNA reads TGCGCCAGCAGCCAAGATCCAGGGGACAGCACAGATACGCAGTATTTT.